This T cell receptor beta chain was retrieved from a study of graft-versus-host responses after intestinal transplantation. Overall study context: Tacrolimus and steroids were given for around 3 years to all recipients after anti-thymocyte globulin induction.

Germline V CDR1 and CDR2: MGHDK, SYGVNS. V lost 5 bases and J 4 bases, leaving 5 bases between the germline ends. The CDR3 sequence is 11 residues long. Notes on the study in general: Recipient marrow showed GvH clones, some seen first in ileum or blood.

To note about this clone: As yet, its antigen is unknown.

Produced via immunoSEQ multiplex PCR; TCRdb's table is partial and in-frame only. The data hold about 47,000 clones, with 85% to 95% observed a single time. This chain links TRBV25-1 with TRBJ1-2, with D uncertain. The receptor was derived from a human donor who was the organ donor for an intestinal transplant. The sample here was unstimulated CD8+ T cells sorted from spleen or lymph node cells, taken before transplant. CDR3 in amino acids: CASSSGYGYTF. The CDR3 DNA follows: TGTGCCAGCAGTTCCGGCTATGGCTACACCTTC.